Sequencing of this TCR beta chain was carried out in a study of beta chain features in type 1 diabetes. Study results and caveats: cDNA sequencing could over-represent cells with high TCR expression. In type 1 diabetes patients, VDJ junctions had fewer insertions; deletions at these junctions were more frequent. Significant though moderate, a shortening of TCRB CDR3s appeared in all four CD4+ subsets of Type 1 diabetes patients.

Expressed TCRB transcripts were sequenced because the entire RNA isolate underwent reverse transcription. Some clones are missing from TCRdb's copy, which holds only in-frame ones; the method was immunoSEQ multiplex PCR. Of about 640,000 clones in the sample, roughly 12% were seen once. About this clone itself: The antigen is unknown.

Sampling consisted of one heparinised blood draw per donor, averaging roughly 100 mL. Via CD45RO/CCR7/CD25/CD127/CD95/CD27, cells of the CD4+ naive, central memory, regulatory and stem cell-like memory subsets were sorted. Sequenced input: naive CD4+ T cells from blood. The TCR comes from a man aged 25-40 years with type 1 diabetes.

The DNA of the CDR3 is TGTGCCAGCAGTTTATCGGGGGCAGCTAATGAAAAACTGTTTTTT. It specifies CASSLSGAANEKLFF. The V call is TRBV28, the J call TRBJ1-4; D is possibly TRBD1 (6 bases). Germline loops: CDR1 MDHEN, CDR2 SYDVKM. V gave up 1 base and J gave up 3 bases, with 9 bases separating them. The CDR3 loop spans 15 amino acids.